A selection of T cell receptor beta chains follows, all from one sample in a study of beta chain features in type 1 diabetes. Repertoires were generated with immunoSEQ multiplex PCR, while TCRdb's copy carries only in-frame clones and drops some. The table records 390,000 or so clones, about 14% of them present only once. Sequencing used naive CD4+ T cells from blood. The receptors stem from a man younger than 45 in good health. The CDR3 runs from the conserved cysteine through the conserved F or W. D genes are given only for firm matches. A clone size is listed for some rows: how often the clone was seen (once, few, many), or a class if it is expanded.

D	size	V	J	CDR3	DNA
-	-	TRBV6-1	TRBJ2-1	CASSAGHSYNEQFF	TGTGCCAGCAGTGCGGGGCACTCCTACAATGAGCAGTTCTTC
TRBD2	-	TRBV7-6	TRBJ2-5	CASMPVRGGETQYF	TGTGCCAGCATGCCCGTACGGGGGGGAGAGACCCAGTACTTC
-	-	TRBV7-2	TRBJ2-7	CASSLYRTRRLGEQYF	TGTGCCAGCAGCCTCTACAGGACACGAAGGCTGGGAGAGCAGTACTTC
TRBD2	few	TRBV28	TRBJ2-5	CASRVAGGETQYF	TGTGCCAGCAGGGTAGCGGGAGGAGAGACCCAGTACTTC
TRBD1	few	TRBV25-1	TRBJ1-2	CASSPPGGLIYGYTF	TGTGCCAGCAGTCCCCCAGGGGGTCTTATCTATGGCTACACCTTC
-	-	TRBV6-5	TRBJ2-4	CASSPRVSKNIQYF	TGTGCCAGCAGTCCTCGCGTATCGAAAAACATTCAGTACTTC
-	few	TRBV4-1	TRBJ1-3	CASRDVRKGTSSGNTIYF	TGCGCCAGCAGGGATGTCCGAAAGGGAACGAGCTCTGGAAACACCATATATTTT
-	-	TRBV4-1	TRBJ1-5	CASSQDPRLSRPQHF	TGCGCCAGCAGCCAAGATCCGAGGCTTTCTCGGCCCCAGCATTTT
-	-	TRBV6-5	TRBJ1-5	CASSYSMADGGQPQHF	TGTGCCAGCAGTTACTCGATGGCGGACGGGGGGCAGCCCCAGCATTTT
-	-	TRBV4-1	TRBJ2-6	CASSQGMPRGAGANVLTF	TGCGCCAGCAGCCAAGGGATGCCCCGGGGTGCCGGGGCCAACGTCCTGACTTTC
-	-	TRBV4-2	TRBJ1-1	CASSQGVGHSNTEAFF	TGTGCCAGCAGCCAAGGCGTCGGACACTCGAACACTGAAGCTTTCTTT
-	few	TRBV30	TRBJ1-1	CAWSVLQGPTEAFF	TGTGCCTGGAGTGTCCTACAGGGCCCCACTGAAGCTTTCTTT
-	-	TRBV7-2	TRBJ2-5	CASSPVTYQETQYF	TGTGCCAGCAGCCCGGTTACGTACCAAGAGACCCAGTACTTC
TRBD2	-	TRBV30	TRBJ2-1	CAWSRSGTYNEQFF	TGTGCCTGGAGTAGGAGCGGGACCTACAATGAGCAGTTCTTC
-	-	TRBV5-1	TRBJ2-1	CASSPTTSLSFAYNEQFF	TGCGCCAGCAGCCCCACAACCAGCCTAAGTTTCGCCTACAATGAGCAGTTCTTC
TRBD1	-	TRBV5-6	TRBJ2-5	CASSYTLQGSRETQYF	TGTGCCAGCAGCTACACCCTACAGGGGTCGCGGGAGACCCAGTACTTC
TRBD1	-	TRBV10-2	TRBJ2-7	CASSGTGQQYF	TGCGCCAGCAGTGGGACAGGGCAGCAGTACTTC
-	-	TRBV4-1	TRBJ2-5	CASSSLSRETQYF	TGCGCCAGCAGTAGTCTCAGTCGAGAGACCCAGTACTTC
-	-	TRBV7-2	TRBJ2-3	CASSLKFGPGTDTQYF	-
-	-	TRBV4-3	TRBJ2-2	CASSQDLGTGELFF	TGCGCCAGCAGCCAAGATTTAGGCACCGGGGAGCTGTTTTTT
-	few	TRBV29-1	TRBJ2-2	CSVGGTSGTGELFF	TGCAGCGTTGGGGGGACCTCCGGAACCGGGGAGCTGTTTTTT
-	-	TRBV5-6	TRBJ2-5	CASSFPGTWKETQYF	TGTGCCAGCAGCTTTCCCGGGACCTGGAAAGAGACCCAGTACTTC
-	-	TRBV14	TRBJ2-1	CASSQVAWDYNEQFF	TGTGCCAGCAGCCAAGTGGCCTGGGATTACAATGAGCAGTTCTTC